What follows describes a single TCR beta chain. The CDR3 covers 15 residues. V dropped 5 bases and J dropped 0 bases, with 14 bases sitting between them. This entry comes from a study of identical twins. TCRdb re-called the 5' RACE reads with MiXCR, one entry per CDR3 protein. The table shows roughly 480,000 distinct CDR3 sequences, with 20% to 25% occurring only once. These records were also assigned to another study, of T cells expressing NK-cell markers.

The TCR sequence derives from a woman younger than 30 in good health. Sequenced: CD4+ T cells sorted from blood. The chain employs TRBV12-3 or TRBV12-4 and TRBJ2-7; tentative D call: TRBD2 (6 bases). CDR3 sequence: CASSGRTFSSYEQYF. DNA for the CDR3: TGTGCCAGCAGTGGGAGGACCTTTTCCTCCTACGAGCAGTACTTC.